This T cell receptor beta chain was identified during a study of blood T cell repertoires in COVID-19. Whole-study context: PBMCs, B-cell-depleted T cells, or T cells were the source of the cDNA or gDNA that made up the material.

Clones were sequenced by immunoSEQ multiplex PCR, and TCRdb holds only the in-frame ones, with some missing. The sample holds roughly 120,000 clones; nearly 85% are singletons and the top ten take roughly 6.5%. The CDR3 is 13 residues long. Losses at the gene ends were 8 bases for V and 3 bases for J; bases not matched to a gene: 5. This TCR came from a woman between 50 and 59 years old with acute or convalescent COVID-19. V usage is TRBV12-3 or TRBV12-4 and J usage is TRBJ2-7; the match to TRBD1 covers 9 bases. The sample taken for sequencing was peripheral blood. CDR3 sequence (DNA): TGTGCCAGCGGGGGGACAGGGAACTACGAGCAGTACTTC. This encodes CASGGTGNYEQYF.